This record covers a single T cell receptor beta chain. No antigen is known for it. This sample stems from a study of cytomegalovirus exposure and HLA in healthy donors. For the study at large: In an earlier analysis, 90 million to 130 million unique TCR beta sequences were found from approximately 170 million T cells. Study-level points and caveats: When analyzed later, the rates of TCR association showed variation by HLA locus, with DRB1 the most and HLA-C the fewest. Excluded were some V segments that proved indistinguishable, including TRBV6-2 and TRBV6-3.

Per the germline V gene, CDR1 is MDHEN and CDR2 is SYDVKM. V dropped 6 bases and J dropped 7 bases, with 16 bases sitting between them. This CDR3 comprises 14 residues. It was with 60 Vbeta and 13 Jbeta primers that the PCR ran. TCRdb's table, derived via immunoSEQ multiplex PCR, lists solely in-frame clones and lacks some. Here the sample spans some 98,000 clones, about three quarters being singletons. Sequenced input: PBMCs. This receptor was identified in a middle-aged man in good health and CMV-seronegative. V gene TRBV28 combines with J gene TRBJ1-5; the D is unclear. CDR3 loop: CASRTLSLTQPQHF. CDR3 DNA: TGTGCCAGCAGAACATTATCCCTTACGCAGCCCCAGCATTTT. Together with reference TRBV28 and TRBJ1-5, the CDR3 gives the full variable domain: DVKVTQSSRYLVKRTGEKVFLECVQDMDHENMFWYRQDPGLGLRLIYFSYDVKMKEKGDIPEGYSVSREKKERFSLILESASTNQTSMYLCASRTLSLTQPQHFGDGTRLSIL.